A selection of T cell receptor beta chains follows, all from one sample in a study of blood T cell repertoires in COVID-19. The assay was immunoSEQ multiplex PCR, and TCRdb's table has in-frame clones only and misses some. The sample lists about 44,000 clones, approximately 90% occurring once. The sample comprised peripheral blood. These receptors all stem from a human donor in a cohort sampled during active COVID-19. Both conserved end residues are part of each CDR3. Each record gives: CDR3 protein, V gene, CDR3 length, J gene, clone size. The listing skips clone size in some rows; elsewhere it reads once, few, many or a size class.

CDR3: CAISVIDRGPQYF
V: TRBV10-3
length: 13
J: TRBJ2-7
size: NA

CDR3: CASSRGMETDTQYF
V: TRBV5-4
length: 14
J: TRBJ2-3
size: NA

CDR3: CASSPRIAGEKLFF
V: TRBV5-6
length: 14
J: TRBJ1-4
size: NA

CDR3: CASSQDLRSAETQYF
V: TRBV4-2
length: 15
J: TRBJ2-5
size: NA

CDR3: CASSSRPGGQPQHF
V: TRBV7-2
length: 14
J: TRBJ1-5
size: NA

CDR3: CASSLAGRPYEQYF
V: TRBV11-2
length: 14
J: TRBJ2-7
size: NA

CDR3: CAIGSQGTYEQYF
V: TRBV10-3
length: 13
J: TRBJ2-7
size: NA

CDR3: CAISDSRRDGYTF
V: TRBV10-3
length: 13
J: TRBJ1-2
size: NA

CDR3: CASSEARTSGRLEQYF
V: TRBV2
length: 16
J: TRBJ2-7
size: NA

CDR3: CASSASRGSSPLHF
V: TRBV2
length: 14
J: TRBJ1-6
size: NA

CDR3: CASSLTVSGTEAFF
V: TRBV7-9
length: 14
J: TRBJ1-1
size: NA

CDR3: CASSVVLSGANVLTF
V: TRBV9
length: 15
J: TRBJ2-6
size: NA

CDR3: CASSPGIRAETQYF
V: TRBV5-6
length: 14
J: TRBJ2-5
size: NA

CDR3: CASSKRQGGEQFF
V: TRBV5-1
length: 13
J: TRBJ2-1
size: NA

CDR3: CASSLERGADTQYF
V: TRBV5-4
length: 14
J: TRBJ2-3
size: NA

CDR3: CASSLGRTVYNEQFF
V: TRBV5-6
length: 15
J: TRBJ2-1
size: NA

CDR3: CASSLERLNTGELFF
V: TRBV5-1
length: 15
J: TRBJ2-2
size: NA

CDR3: CSVGDSRNGYTF
V: TRBV29-1
length: 12
J: TRBJ1-2
size: NA

CDR3: CASGLAGDKGYEQYF
V: TRBV5-4
length: 15
J: TRBJ2-7
size: NA

CDR3: CASRRTGPYEQYF
V: TRBV28
length: 13
J: TRBJ2-7
size: NA

CDR3: CASSLSVSRNTIYF
V: TRBV11-2
length: 14
J: TRBJ1-3
size: NA

CDR3: CASSPDRATDTQYF
V: TRBV5-1
length: 14
J: TRBJ2-3
size: NA

CDR3: CATSDFSLTRWFF
V: TRBV24-1
length: 13
J: TRBJ2-1
size: NA

CDR3: CASSQRDSYGYTF
V: TRBV5-1
length: 13
J: TRBJ1-2
size: NA

CDR3: CASSARPSGELFF
V: TRBV7-2
length: 13
J: TRBJ2-2
size: NA

CDR3: CASSRPGTGELFF
V: TRBV3-1/TRBV3-2
length: 13
J: TRBJ2-2
size: NA

CDR3: CASRPMGQGENIQYF
V: TRBV4-2
length: 15
J: TRBJ2-4
size: NA

CDR3: CASSHNQGSGSGNTIYF
V: TRBV7-8
length: 17
J: TRBJ1-3
size: once

CDR3: CASSVSGTVGNEQFF
V: TRBV19
length: 15
J: TRBJ2-1
size: NA

CDR3: CASSRTRGGASYNSPLHF
V: TRBV6-6
length: 18
J: TRBJ1-6
size: few

CDR3: CASSPGQGRNTIYF
V: TRBV27
length: 14
J: TRBJ1-3
size: NA

CDR3: CARRKKPGLSTGELFF
V: TRBV7-5
length: 16
J: TRBJ2-2
size: NA